This is a list of T cell receptor beta chains from one sample in a study of T cells after posttransplantation cyclophosphamide. This table comes from immunoSEQ multiplex PCR, and its TCRdb copy is limited to in-frame clones, with some not included. Among over 5,500 clones listed, approximately 84% were seen once. The sequencing sample was made of memory CD4+ T cells sorted from blood. The source is a woman aged 45-65 years in good health and a related stem cell transplant donor. CDR3s include the opening cysteine and the closing phenylalanine or tryptophan. A D gene is named only where the DNA matches it firmly. Expanded clones get a size class; other rows say once, few or many, or leave the size out.

CDR3: CAWSSGSGAYYEQYF
DNA: TGTGCCTGGAGTAGCGGGAGTGGGGCGTACTACGAGCAGTACTTC
length: 15
V: TRBV30
D: TRBD2
J: TRBJ2-7
size: NA

CDR3: CASSFGQGTGAFF
DNA: TGTGCCAGCAGTTTTGGACAGGGGACTGGCGCTTTCTTT
length: 13
V: TRBV28
D: TRBD1
J: TRBJ1-1
size: NA

CDR3: CASSLGLPSVSYEQYF
DNA: TGTGCCAGCAGCTTAGGGCTTCCTAGCGTGTCCTACGAGCAGTACTTC
length: 16
V: TRBV7-8
D: NA
J: TRBJ2-7
size: NA

CDR3: CASSPLASGGSYEQYF
DNA: TGTGCCAGCAGCCCTTTAGCCTCTGGAGGATCCTACGAGCAGTACTTC
length: 16
V: TRBV2
D: NA
J: TRBJ2-7
size: once

CDR3: CASSIYTNYGYTF
DNA: TGTGCCAGCAGCATCTATACTAACTATGGCTACACCTTC
length: 13
V: TRBV7-2
D: NA
J: TRBJ1-2
size: NA

CDR3: CAISDPGHSNQPQHF
DNA: TGTGCCATCAGTGATCCAGGTCATAGCAATCAGCCCCAGCATTTT
length: 15
V: TRBV10-3
D: NA
J: TRBJ1-5
size: NA

CDR3: CASSLTGGNQPQHF
DNA: TGTGCCAGCAGCTTAACAGGGGGAAATCAGCCCCAGCATTTT
length: 14
V: TRBV5-5
D: TRBD1
J: TRBJ1-5
size: NA

CDR3: CASSFVGGLVGSEQYF
DNA: TGTGCCAGCAGCTTCGTGGGAGGACTAGTTGGCTCCGAGCAGTACTTC
length: 16
V: TRBV7-2
D: TRBD2
J: TRBJ2-7
size: few

CDR3: CASSQLGRGARTEAFF
DNA: TGCGCCAGCAGCCAACTAGGGCGGGGGGCGAGAACTGAAGCTTTCTTT
length: 16
V: TRBV4-1
D: NA
J: TRBJ1-1
size: few

CDR3: CASSFPDREETQYF
DNA: TGTGCCAGCAGCTTCCCGGACAGGGAAGAGACCCAGTACTTC
length: 14
V: TRBV7-2
D: TRBD1
J: TRBJ2-5
size: once

CDR3: CASSLGQVGYYGYTF
DNA: TGCGCCAGCAGCTTGGGACAGGTTGGTTACTATGGCTACACCTTC
length: 15
V: TRBV5-1
D: NA
J: TRBJ1-2
size: once

CDR3: CASSDLVGKPYEQYF
DNA: TGTGCCAGCAGTGATCTAGTAGGTAAACCCTACGAGCAGTACTTC
length: 15
V: TRBV2
D: NA
J: TRBJ2-7
size: NA

CDR3: CASTLTAHEPQHF
DNA: TGTGCCAGCACCCTGACAGCCCATGAGCCCCAGCATTTT
length: 13
V: TRBV2
D: NA
J: TRBJ1-5
size: few

CDR3: CAWSESDRVAFF
DNA: TGTGCCTGGAGCGAATCCGACAGGGTTGCGTTCTTC
length: 12
V: TRBV30
D: TRBD1
J: TRBJ2-1
size: NA

CDR3: CASSGRPGLAGNEQFF
DNA: TGTGCCAGCAGCGGTCGTCCGGGACTAGCGGGGAATGAGCAGTTCTTC
length: 16
V: TRBV14
D: TRBD2
J: TRBJ2-1
size: NA

CDR3: CASSRTGMGNEKLFF
DNA: TGCGCCAGCAGCAGAACAGGGATGGGTAATGAAAAACTGTTTTTT
length: 15
V: TRBV5-1
D: NA
J: TRBJ1-4
size: NA

CDR3: CATSRGQRDREPEAFF
DNA: TGTGCCACCAGCAGAGGACAGAGGGACAGGGAGCCTGAAGCTTTCTTT
length: 16
V: TRBV15
D: TRBD1
J: TRBJ1-1
size: once

CDR3: CASSQRNYGYTF
DNA: TGTGCCAGCTCCCAGAGGAACTATGGCTACACCTTC
length: 12
V: TRBV18
D: NA
J: TRBJ1-2
size: NA

CDR3: CATSKRTLASALAGELFF
DNA: TGTGCCACCAGCAAACGTACACTAGCATCGGCCCTAGCCGGGGAGCTGTTTTTT
length: 18
V: TRBV15
D: NA
J: TRBJ2-2
size: NA

CDR3: CSARQGPTDTQYF
DNA: TGCAGCGCTCGACAGGGTCCCACAGATACGCAGTATTTT
length: 13
V: TRBV29-1
D: TRBD1
J: TRBJ2-3
size: NA

CDR3: CASTNGVDEQFF
DNA: TGTGCCAGCACGAACGGGGTTGATGAGCAGTTCTTC
length: 12
V: TRBV16
D: NA
J: TRBJ2-1
size: NA

CDR3: CASEQGGEQFF
DNA: TGTGCTAGTGAACAGGGCGGTGAGCAGTTCTTC
length: 11
V: TRBV12-5
D: NA
J: TRBJ2-1
size: NA

CDR3: CASSTTESYEQYF
DNA: TGTGCCAGCAGCACGACAGAGAGCTACGAGCAGTACTTC
length: 13
V: TRBV11-2
D: NA
J: TRBJ2-7
size: NA

CDR3: CASHWAGGGNVLTF
DNA: TGTGCCAGTCATTGGGCAGGGGGCGGCAACGTCCTGACTTTC
length: 14
V: TRBV19
D: TRBD1
J: TRBJ2-6
size: few

CDR3: CASSPMSQQGGYTF
DNA: TGTGCCAGCAGTCCTATGTCCCAGCAGGGTGGCTACACCTTC
length: 14
V: TRBV16
D: NA
J: TRBJ1-2
size: NA

CDR3: CASSPDRGILNSPLHF
DNA: TGTGCCAGCAGCCCCGACAGGGGAATTCTTAATTCACCCCTCCACTTT
length: 16
V: TRBV27
D: TRBD1
J: TRBJ1-6
size: NA

CDR3: CAISEGYDRALKEQYF
DNA: TGTGCCATCAGTGAGGGATACGACAGGGCTCTAAAGGAGCAGTACTTC
length: 16
V: TRBV10-3
D: TRBD1
J: TRBJ2-5
size: NA

CDR3: CASSLNRNSRNTIYF
DNA: TGTGCCAGCAGTTTAAACCGTAATAGCCGAAACACCATATATTTT
length: 15
V: TRBV27
D: NA
J: TRBJ1-3
size: NA

CDR3: CASSVGAGSGYTF
DNA: TGTGCCAGCAGCGTAGGGGCAGGCTCTGGCTACACCTTC
length: 13
V: TRBV9
D: NA
J: TRBJ1-2
size: NA

CDR3: CAISLDYMSYEQYF
DNA: TGTGCCATCAGTCTAGACTATATGAGCTACGAGCAGTACTTC
length: 14
V: TRBV10-3
D: NA
J: TRBJ2-7
size: NA

CDR3: CASLLASGASYEQYF
DNA: TGTGCCAGCCTTCTCGCTAGCGGTGCCTCCTACGAGCAGTACTTC
length: 15
V: TRBV2
D: TRBD2
J: TRBJ2-7
size: NA

CDR3: CASSLELVGNNEQFF
DNA: TGTGCCAGCAGCTTAGAACTAGTGGGGAACAATGAGCAGTTCTTC
length: 15
V: TRBV7-6
D: NA
J: TRBJ2-1
size: NA

CDR3: CASSLIRGGVVLERDVYNEQFF
DNA: TGTGCCAGCAGTTTAATAAGAGGAGGGGTCGTCTTAGAGCGCGACGTCTACAATGAGCAGTTCTTC
length: 22
V: TRBV27
D: NA
J: TRBJ2-1
size: NA

CDR3: CASSLGGTDTQYF
DNA: TGTGCCAGCAGCTTAGGAGGCACAGATACGCAGTATTTT
length: 13
V: TRBV11-3
D: NA
J: TRBJ2-3
size: NA

CDR3: CASRERGRYEQYF
DNA: TGTGCCAGTAGAGAAAGGGGGCGCTACGAGCAGTACTTC
length: 13
V: TRBV19
D: TRBD1
J: TRBJ2-7
size: NA

CDR3: CASSLAGGPAYEQYF
DNA: TGCGCCAGCAGCTTGGCGGGGGGGCCCGCCTACGAGCAGTACTTC
length: 15
V: TRBV5-1
D: TRBD2
J: TRBJ2-7
size: NA

CDR3: CAWSVGDRNTIYF
DNA: TGTGCCTGGAGTGTGGGGGACAGAAACACCATATATTTT
length: 13
V: TRBV30
D: NA
J: TRBJ1-3
size: NA

CDR3: CASSPGAGLAARFSYNEQFF
DNA: TGTGCCAGCAGCCCCGGGGCGGGGCTAGCGGCGAGATTCTCCTACAATGAGCAGTTCTTC
length: 20
V: TRBV9
D: TRBD2
J: TRBJ2-1
size: NA

CDR3: CARGKGQSYEQYF
DNA: TGTGCCAGGGGAAAGGGACAATCCTACGAGCAGTACTTC
length: 13
V: TRBV2
D: NA
J: TRBJ2-7
size: few

CDR3: CASSPWGGQGSYEQYF
DNA: TGTGCCAGTAGTCCGTGGGGGGGACAGGGTTCCTACGAGCAGTACTTC
length: 16
V: TRBV19
D: TRBD1
J: TRBJ2-7
size: NA

CDR3: CAISPGTSSYNEQFF
DNA: TGTGCCATCAGCCCGGGGACTAGCTCCTACAATGAGCAGTTCTTC
length: 15
V: TRBV10-3
D: TRBD2
J: TRBJ2-1
size: NA

CDR3: CASSLSSVHGYTF
DNA: TGTGCCAGCAGCTTATCGTCGGTTCATGGCTACACCTTC
length: 13
V: TRBV7-2
D: NA
J: TRBJ1-2
size: NA

CDR3: CASSHHSGAGVTAYEQYF
DNA: TGTGCCAGCAGCCACCACAGTGGGGCGGGAGTTACGGCCTACGAGCAGTACTTC
length: 18
V: TRBV4-2
D: TRBD2
J: TRBJ2-7
size: NA

CDR3: CASSYRRAGNTEAFF
DNA: TGTGCCAGCAGTTACCGCCGGGCGGGAAACACTGAAGCTTTCTTT
length: 15
V: TRBV6-5
D: NA
J: TRBJ1-1
size: NA